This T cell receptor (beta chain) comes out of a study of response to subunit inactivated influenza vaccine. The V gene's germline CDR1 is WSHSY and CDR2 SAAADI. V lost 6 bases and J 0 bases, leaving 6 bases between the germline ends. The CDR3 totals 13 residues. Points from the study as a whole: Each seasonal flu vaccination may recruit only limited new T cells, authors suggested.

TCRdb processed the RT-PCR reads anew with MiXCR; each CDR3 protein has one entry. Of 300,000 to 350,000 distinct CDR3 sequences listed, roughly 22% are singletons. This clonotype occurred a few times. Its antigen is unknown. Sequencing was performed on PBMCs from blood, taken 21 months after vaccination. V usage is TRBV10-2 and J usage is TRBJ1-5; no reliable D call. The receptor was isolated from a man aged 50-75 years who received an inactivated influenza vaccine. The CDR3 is CASRLNSNQPQHF. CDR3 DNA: TGCGCCAGCAGACTTAATAGCAATCAGCCCCAGCATTTT.